This T cell receptor beta chain derives from a study of shared clonotypes between healthy human individuals. Points from the study as a whole: Naive subsets tended to show greater estimated richness than memory subsets.

On this clone itself: Its antigen is currently unknown.

Only in-frame clones appear in the TCRdb table, and some are missing; sequencing was by immunoSEQ multiplex PCR. The repertoire holds about 330,000 clones, with roughly 91% as singletons. The V and J ends lost 4 bases and 0 bases respectively, with 16 bases between them. The CDR3 has 17 residues. CDR1 and CDR2 from the germline V gene are SGHRS and YFSETQ. The clonotype originates from a man between 18 and 29 years old in good health. The rearrangement uses TRBV5-1 and TRBJ2-2; D might be TRBD1 (6 bases). Sequencing was done on a sample of memory CD8+ T cells sorted from blood. Subset meaning: CD45RO+ cells pooled with CCR7-negative TemRA cells. The CDR3 spells CASSVRTGTSNTGELFF. CDR3 nucleotides: TGCGCCAGCAGCGTACGGACCGGGACATCGAACACCGGGGAGCTGTTTTTT.